The entry below describes one T cell receptor beta chain. This sample's time point: persistent/refractory GD, antithyroid drugs over 5 years with positive TRAb. PBMC RNA was the source of the TCR library. EDTA tubes held 7 to 9 milliliters of peripheral blood from each patient. This sample was included in a study of regulatory T cells in long-lasting Graves disease. From germline, CDR1 is MGHRA and CDR2 YSYEKL. Trimming took off 2 bases at V and 2 bases at J, with 12 bases between the two ends. The CDR3 loop spans 15 amino acids. Construction of TCR beta libraries relied on iRepertoire HTBI primers and on Arm-PCR targeting CDR3 regions. Original analysis: Samples revealed 62 TRBV and approximately 15 TRBJ segments. TCRdb called the multiplex PCR reads again in MiXCR, with one record for every CDR3 protein. The V and J calls follow TCRdb's processing rather than the paper's. The sample comprises approximately 360,000 distinct CDR3 sequences, about 23% of which are singletons, and about 27% rests with the top ten.

The chain is built from TRBV4-1 and TRBJ2-5, with TRBD2 as a possible D gene (6 bases). The sample was peripheral blood mononuclear cells (PBMCs), taken when the disease was refractory, from a patient treated with antithyroid drugs. This clonotype originated in a woman aged 35 to 49 with Graves disease. The CDR3 sequence: CASSQWWDFQETQYF. The CDR3 DNA reads as TGCGCCAGCAGCCAATGGTGGGACTTTCAAGAGACCCAGTACTTC.